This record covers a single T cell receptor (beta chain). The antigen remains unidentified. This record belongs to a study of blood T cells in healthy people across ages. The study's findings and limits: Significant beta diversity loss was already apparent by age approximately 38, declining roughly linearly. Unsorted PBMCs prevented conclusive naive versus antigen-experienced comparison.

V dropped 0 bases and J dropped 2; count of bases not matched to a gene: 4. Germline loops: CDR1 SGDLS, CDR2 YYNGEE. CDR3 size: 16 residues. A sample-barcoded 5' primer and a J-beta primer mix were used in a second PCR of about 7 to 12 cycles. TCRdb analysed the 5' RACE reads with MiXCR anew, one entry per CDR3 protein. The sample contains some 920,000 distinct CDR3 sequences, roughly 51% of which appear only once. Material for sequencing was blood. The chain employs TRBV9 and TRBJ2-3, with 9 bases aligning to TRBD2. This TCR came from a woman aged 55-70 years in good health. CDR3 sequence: CASSVDSGSPTDTQYF. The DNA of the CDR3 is TGTGCCAGCAGCGTAGATAGCGGGAGCCCCACAGATACGCAGTATTTT.